This T cell receptor (beta chain) was captured in a study of T cell responses to AZD1222 COVID-19 vaccine (dated by TCRdb to about 2021). For context, the study as a whole: AZD1222 recipients given second doses at about 4 weeks or at about 12 weeks were pooled, since spike-specific TCR depth and breadth were not found to differ between the two schedules. A total of 233 trial participants underwent TCR sequencing, of whom about 210 received two doses of AZD1222 and about 25 received two doses of the MenACWY control vaccine. Trial participants were enrolled into age subgroups of 18-55, 56-69 and 70-plus years, which contained about 160, 30 and 59 TCR-sequenced participants, respectively. Study-wide findings and limitations: Conclusions about previously exposed vaccinees were limited because only six AZD1222 recipients were SARS-CoV-2 seropositive at baseline. Spike-specific TCR breadth and depth rose significantly after two AZD1222 doses compared with day 0 and with MenACWY recipients. In the small 56-69-year group, the increase in depth fell short of significance, most likely because of low power. Reportedly, almost half of the unique spike-specific TCRs recognized epitopes lying outside the regions that are mutated in the B.1.351 and B.1.1.7 variants. Because no day 14 peak-response samples were available, repertoires were characterized only after the peak T cell response. Participants were mostly white British and included more females than males, and it was suggested by the authors that clonal diversity may have been underestimated. Vaccine-associated CD4 TCRs spanned the whole spike protein, with dominant responses in regions 160-218 and 743-854.

The CDR3 regions of human TCRbeta chains were analyzed by immunosequencing. The paper's data handling went like this. Repertoire TCRs were matched against a reference library of SARS-CoV-2-specific TCRs generated with the MIRA antigen-specificity platform. Breadth meant the fraction of unique TCRs that were SARS-CoV-2-associated, whereas depth meant the fraction of total T cells that were SARS-CoV-2-associated. Using the MIRA data, each spike-specific TCR was mapped to the spike region that the TCR reacts to and placed in a CD4 or CD8 class. Log10-transformed breadth and depth values were compared by one-way ANOVA with Sidak's multiple comparisons tests. The table was pulled from immuneACCESS by TCRdb, which kept in-frame rearrangements only. Such tables lose some clones; where checked, under half of the loss comes from unresolved V genes, and the rest has no known cause. V, J and clone size derive from that table, while D and trimming were established from the DNA sequence. For this sample the table gives 150,000 to 200,000 clones, of which 85% to 90% were detected only once. The ten largest clones represent 5% to 7.5% of the sample.

This clone was seen a single time. The specificity of this receptor is unknown. The input lacks base qualities; no much larger clone sits a single base away. There are 15 amino acids in the CDR3, from cysteine to phenylalanine inclusive. The CDR3 DNA has 45 bases and is translated from base 1. Trimming accounts for 4 bases at V and 0 bases at J, while the number of junction bases matched to no gene is 6. Via the germline V gene, CDR1 is SGDLS and CDR2 YYNGEE. Taken with the paper, the label for time point translates to: baseline before first vaccination. Vaccinee samples came from UK trials COV001 and COV002, including a single-blind randomized controlled phase 2/3 trial of AZD1222 (ChAdOx1 nCoV-19) in healthy adults. For TCRbeta chain sequencing, PBMC samples were collected from trial participants at day 0 and at day 28 after the second dose.

The sequencing here drew on peripheral blood, taken on day 0 of AZD1222 vaccination. The sequence is built from TRBV9 and TRBJ2-7; TRBD2 agrees with 8 junctional bases. This clonotype was obtained from an adult in good health. The DNA sequence is as follows: TGTGCCAGCAGCTCGAGCGGGACTAGCTCCTACGAGCAGTACTTC. This yields the protein CASSSSGTSSYEQYF.